This T cell receptor beta chain was obtained from a study of blood T cell repertoires in COVID-19. In the authors' workflow: Researchers report that nucleated cell counts were estimated from reference gene primer amplification. The protocol was immunoSEQ multiplex PCR, while the TCRdb copy is restricted to in-frame clones and leaves out a portion. D and trimming were read from the DNA, whereas the V and J calls and clone size are those reported in that table. The sample shows 150,000 or so clones, around 83% of them seen only once. V was trimmed by 4 bases and J by 6 bases, leaving 15 bases between them. There are 14 residues in the CDR3.

This receptor was obtained from a man aged 18 to 30 with acute or convalescent COVID-19. Sequences were obtained from peripheral blood. The rearrangement joins TRBV23-1 to TRBJ1-2; D is uncertain. TRBV23-1 is marked as an open reading frame, function uncertain. The CDR3 protein is CASSREPFDDGYTF. In DNA, the CDR3 is TGCGCCAGCAGTCGAGAGCCCTTTGATGATGGCTACACCTTC.